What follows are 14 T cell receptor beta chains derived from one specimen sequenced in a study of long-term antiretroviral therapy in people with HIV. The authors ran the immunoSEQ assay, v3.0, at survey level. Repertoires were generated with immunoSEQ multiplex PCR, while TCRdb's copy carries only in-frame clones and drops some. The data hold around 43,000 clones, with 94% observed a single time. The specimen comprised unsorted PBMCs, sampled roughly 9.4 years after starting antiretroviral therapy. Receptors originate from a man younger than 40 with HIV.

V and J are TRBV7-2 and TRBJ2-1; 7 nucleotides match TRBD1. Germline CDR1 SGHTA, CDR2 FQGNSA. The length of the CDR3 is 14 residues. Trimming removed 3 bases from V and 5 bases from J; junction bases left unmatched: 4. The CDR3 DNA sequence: TGTGCCAGCAGCTTCGGGACAGCTCACAATGAGCAGTTCTTC. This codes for CASSFGTAHNEQFF.

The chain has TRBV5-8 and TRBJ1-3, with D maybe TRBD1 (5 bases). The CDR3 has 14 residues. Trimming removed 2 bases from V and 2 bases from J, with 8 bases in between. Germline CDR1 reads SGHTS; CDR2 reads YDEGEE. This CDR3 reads CASSFQGTGNTIYF. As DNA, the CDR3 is TGTGCCAGCAGCTTCCAGGGTACTGGAAACACCATATATTTT.

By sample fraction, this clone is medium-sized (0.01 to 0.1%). CDR3 bases: TGTGCCAGCAGTGTAAGCGCCGGGAGCACCGGGGAGCTGTTTTTT. It codes for CASSVSAGSTGELFF. This sequence joins TRBV6-1 and TRBJ2-2, with TRBD2 as a possible D gene (6 bases). Germline V gene sequence: CDR1 MNHNS, CDR2 SASEGT. The CDR3 contains 15 residues. V shed 4 bases and J shed 4 bases, with 13 bases lying between them.

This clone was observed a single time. This CDR3 reads CASSSLEGTNTGELFF. The DNA of the CDR3 is TGTGCCAGCAGCTCTCTAGAGGGGACAAACACCGGGGAGCTGTTTTTT. This chain joins TRBV7-9 and TRBJ2-2; D perhaps matches TRBD1 (6 bases). The V end was cut by 4 bases, the J end by 2 bases, with 14 bases between. The CDR3 is 16 amino acids. CDR1 SEHNR and CDR2 FQNEAQ come from the germline V gene (reference sequence).

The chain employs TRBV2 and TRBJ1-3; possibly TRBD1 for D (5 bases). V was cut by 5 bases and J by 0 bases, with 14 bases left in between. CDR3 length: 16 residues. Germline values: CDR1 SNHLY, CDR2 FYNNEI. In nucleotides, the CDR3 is TGTGCCAGCAGTTATCTAGGGGCCAGCTCTGGAAACACCATATATTTT. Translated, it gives CASSYLGASSGNTIYF.

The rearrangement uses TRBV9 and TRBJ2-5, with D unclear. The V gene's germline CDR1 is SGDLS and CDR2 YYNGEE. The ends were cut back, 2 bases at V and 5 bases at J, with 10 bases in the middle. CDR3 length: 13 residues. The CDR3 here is CASSVHQYETQYF. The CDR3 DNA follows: TGTGCCAGCAGCGTCCACCAGTATGAGACCCAGTACTTC.

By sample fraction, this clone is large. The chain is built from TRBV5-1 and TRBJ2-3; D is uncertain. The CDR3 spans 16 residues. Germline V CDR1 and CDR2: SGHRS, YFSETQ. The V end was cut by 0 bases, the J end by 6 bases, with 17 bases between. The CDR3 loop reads CASSLVGWQEGDTQYF. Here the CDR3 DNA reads TGCGCCAGCAGCTTGGTAGGGTGGCAGGAAGGCGATACGCAGTATTTT.

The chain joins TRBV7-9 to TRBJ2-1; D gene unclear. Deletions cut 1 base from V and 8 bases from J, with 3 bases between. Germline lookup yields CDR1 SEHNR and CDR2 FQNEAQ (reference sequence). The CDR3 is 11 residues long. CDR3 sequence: CASSLVYEQFF. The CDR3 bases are TGTGCCAGCAGCTTAGTCTATGAGCAGTTCTTC. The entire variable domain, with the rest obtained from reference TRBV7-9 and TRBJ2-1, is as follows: DTGVSQNPRHKITKRGQNVTFRCDPISEHNRLYWYRQTLGQGPEFLTYFQNEAQLEKSRLLSDRFSAERPKGSFSTLEIQRTEQGDSAMYLCASSLVYEQFFGPGTRLTVL.

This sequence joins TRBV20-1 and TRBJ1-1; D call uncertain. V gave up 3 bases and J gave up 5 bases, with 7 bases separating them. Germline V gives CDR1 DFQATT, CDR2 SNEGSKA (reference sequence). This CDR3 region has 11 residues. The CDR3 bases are TGCAGTGCTAGTAGGGCGACTGAAGCTTTCTTT. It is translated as CSASRATEAFF.

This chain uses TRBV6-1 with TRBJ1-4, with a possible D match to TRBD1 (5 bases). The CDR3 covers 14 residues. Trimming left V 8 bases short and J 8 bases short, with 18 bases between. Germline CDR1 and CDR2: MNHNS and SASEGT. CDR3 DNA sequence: TGTGCCAGCTGGACGGGACGGGGAGGGGAAAAACTGTTTTTT. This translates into CASWTGRGGEKLFF.

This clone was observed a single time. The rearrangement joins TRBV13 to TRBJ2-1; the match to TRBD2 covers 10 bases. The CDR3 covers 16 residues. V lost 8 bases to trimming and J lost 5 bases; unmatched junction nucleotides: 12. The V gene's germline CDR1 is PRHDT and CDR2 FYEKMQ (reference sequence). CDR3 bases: TGTGCCAGCTCCCCAGGGGGTAGCGGGGGGAACAATGAGCAGTTCTTC. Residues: CASSPGGSGGNNEQFF.

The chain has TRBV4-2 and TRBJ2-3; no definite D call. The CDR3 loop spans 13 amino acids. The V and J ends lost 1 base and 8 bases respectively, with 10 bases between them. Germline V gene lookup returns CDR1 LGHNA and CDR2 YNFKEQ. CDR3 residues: CASSQVDERTQYF. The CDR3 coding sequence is TGTGCCAGCAGCCAAGTGGACGAACGTACGCAGTATTTT.

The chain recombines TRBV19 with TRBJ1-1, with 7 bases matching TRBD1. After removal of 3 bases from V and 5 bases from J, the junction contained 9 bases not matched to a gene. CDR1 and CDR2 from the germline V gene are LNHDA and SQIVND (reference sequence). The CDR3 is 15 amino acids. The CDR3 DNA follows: TGTGCCAGTAGTATCAGGGGGTTCATGGAAACTGAAGCTTTCTTT. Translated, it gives CASSIRGFMETEAFF.

The DNA of the CDR3 is TGTGCCAGTACCCATTCACTCGGGGGCTCCGGGAGAATGAACACTGAAGCTTTCTTT. Protein sequence: CASTHSLGGSGRMNTEAFF. The V call is TRBV19, the J call TRBJ1-1, with TRBD1 as a possible D gene (6 bases). The CDR3 covers 19 residues. V was pared by 7 bases and J by 0 bases, with 27 bases between. The germline gives CDR1 LNHDA, CDR2 SQIVND (reference sequence). The full variable domain, completed using reference TRBV19 and TRBJ1-1, is DGGITQSPKYLFRKEGQNVTLSCEQNLNHDAMYWYRQDPGQGLRLIYYSQIVNDFQKGDIAEGYSVSREKKESFPLTVTSAQKNPTAFYLCASTHSLGGSGRMNTEAFFGQGTRLTVV.